This T cell receptor beta chain derives from a study of blood T cell repertoires in COVID-19. Produced via immunoSEQ multiplex PCR; TCRdb's table is partial and in-frame only. In the table there are 80,000 to 100,000 clones, 80% of which are singletons. Germline CDR1 is MGHDK and CDR2 is SYGVNS. This CDR3 region has 13 residues. V was cut by 4 bases and J by 8 bases, with 11 bases left in between. The clonotype comes from a human donor in a cohort sampled during active COVID-19. The V gene is TRBV25-1, the J gene TRBJ1-4, with a weak D call TRBD1 (5 bases). Sequenced: peripheral blood. This chain's CDR3 is CASSVQGREKLFF. The CDR3 region has the DNA TGTGCCAGCAGTGTCCAGGGAAGAGAAAAACTGTTTTTT.